This T cell receptor (beta chain) derives from a study of T-cell memory formation after mild COVID-19 (dated by TCRdb to the early 2020s). Study-wide context: TCR sequence clusters from the two donors were found to be largely donor specific. In a couple of donors, T-cell clones that expanded and contracted after mild COVID-19 were tracked by sequencing TCRalpha and TCRbeta repertoires over time. The cohort comprised two young, previously healthy adult volunteers, one female and one male.

The full study reports these points: Contracting CD4+ clones appeared mostly in the CM and EM memory subsets, whereas CD8+ clones were enriched in EMRA. From day 15 to 85, contracting clones showed balanced CD4/CD8 phenotypes, whereas a second wave of clones that expanded from day 15 to 37 leaned towards CD4+. Some responding clones were detected in pre-infection memory, which suggested that pre-existing cross-reactive memory T cells had joined the SARS-CoV-2 response. The study covered only two mild cases, and larger cohorts including severe cases with pre-infection samples were considered necessary. Whether the second-wave clones peaking on day 37 were SARS-CoV-2 specific was not confirmed.

A few counts support this clonotype. Its antigen is currently not known. No clone much larger than this one lies a single base away; base qualities are absent. Ficoll-Paque density gradient centrifugation was used to isolate PBMCs. Spanning cysteine to phenylalanine, the CDR3 consists of 13 amino acids. Kept here is only the CDR3 DNA, which spans 39 bases and is read in frame from base 1. The germline V gene gives CDR1 as MGHRA and CDR2 as YSYEKL. Trimming costs V 7 bases and J 0 bases, and their ends lie 9 bases apart. Sequencer: Illumina NovaSeq 6000. TCRalpha and TCRbeta cDNA libraries were constructed by 5'RACE with constant-segment primers, with sample barcodes and unique molecular identifiers being introduced. Trizol reagent was used to extract RNA from every sample. Library amplification was performed in two PCR steps, and a second sample barcode and Illumina TruSeq adapters were introduced in the second step. The libraries were sequenced on an Illumina NovaSeq using 2 x 150 bp paired-end reads. On the study's bioinformatics: The reads were demultiplexed and collapsed into UMI-guided consensus sequences using migec v1.2.7. Using mixcr v2.1.11, UMI consensuses were aligned to TRA and TRB V and J templates and then assembled into clonotypes. A clonotype was counted as expanded or contracted only when both edgeR and NoisET called the clonotype significant, with the noise models trained on biological replicates. For edgeR calls, a false discovery rate-adjusted p below 0.01 and a log2 fold-change threshold of 1 were applied. As an exploratory analysis of dynamics, max-normalized trajectories of the 1000 most abundant clonotypes were examined by PCA with hierarchical clustering. The CD4 or CD8 phenotype of responding clones was assigned using the separately sequenced CD4+ and CD8+ repertoires. TCRdb applied fastp at Q25 and MiXCR to the public reads, then kept only in-frame beta chains. Entries that share a CDR3 protein sequence are merged under the most common genes and DNA. Here the V and J calls rest on TCRdb's processing, not on the authors' analysis. Here the sample has around 320,000 distinct CDR3 sequences; around 27% occur a single time. The top ten clones comprise roughly 13% of the sample.

Sequencing input: PBMCs or a T cell subset sorted from them (not recorded which). This chain is built from TRBV4-1 and TRBJ1-1; the D gene is possibly TRBD1, with 5 bases matching. This TCR was sampled from an adult woman who had mild COVID-19 (a few samples of this study predate the infection). The sample titles of this study are shuffled in the database, so cell type and time point are left out; the donor was told from shared clones. The CDR3 loop reads CASMDTVNTEAFF. The bases are TGCGCCAGCATGGACACCGTGAACACTGAAGCTTTCTTT.